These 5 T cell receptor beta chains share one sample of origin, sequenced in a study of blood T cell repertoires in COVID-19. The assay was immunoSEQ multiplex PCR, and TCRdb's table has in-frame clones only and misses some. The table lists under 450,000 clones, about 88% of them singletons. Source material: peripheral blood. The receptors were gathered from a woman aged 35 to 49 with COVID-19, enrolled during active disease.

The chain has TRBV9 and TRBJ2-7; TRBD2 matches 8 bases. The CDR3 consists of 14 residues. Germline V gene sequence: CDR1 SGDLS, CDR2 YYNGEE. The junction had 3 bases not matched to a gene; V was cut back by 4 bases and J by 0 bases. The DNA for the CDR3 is TGTGCCAGCAGCAAGGGACTAGGCTCCTACGAGCAGTACTTC. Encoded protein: CASSKGLGSYEQYF.

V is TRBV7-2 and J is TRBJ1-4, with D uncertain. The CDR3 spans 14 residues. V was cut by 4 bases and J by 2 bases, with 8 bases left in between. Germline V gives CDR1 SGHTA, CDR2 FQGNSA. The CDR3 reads CASSSTFTNEKLFF. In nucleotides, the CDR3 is TGTGCCAGCAGCTCTACTTTTACTAATGAAAAACTGTTTTTT.

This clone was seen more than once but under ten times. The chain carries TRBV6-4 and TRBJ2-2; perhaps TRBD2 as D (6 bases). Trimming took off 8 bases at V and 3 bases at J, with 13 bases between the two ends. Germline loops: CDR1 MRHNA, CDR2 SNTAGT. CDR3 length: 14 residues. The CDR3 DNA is TGTGCCAGCCAGCCGGGAGTCGACACCGGGGAGCTGTTTTTT. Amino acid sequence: CASQPGVDTGELFF.

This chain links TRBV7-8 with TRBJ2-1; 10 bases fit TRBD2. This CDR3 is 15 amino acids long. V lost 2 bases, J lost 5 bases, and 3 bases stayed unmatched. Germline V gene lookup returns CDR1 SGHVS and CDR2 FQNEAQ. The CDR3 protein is CASSLRTSGHNEQFF. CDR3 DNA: TGTGCCAGCAGCTTAAGGACTAGCGGACACAATGAGCAGTTCTTC.

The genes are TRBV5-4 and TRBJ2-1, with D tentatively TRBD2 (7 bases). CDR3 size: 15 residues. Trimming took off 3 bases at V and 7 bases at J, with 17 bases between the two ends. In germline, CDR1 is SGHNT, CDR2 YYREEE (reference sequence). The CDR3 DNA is TGTGCCAGCAGCTCGACTAGCCAAGGGGGGAATGAGCAGTTCTTC. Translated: CASSSTSQGGNEQFF.